One and the same sample provided the 7 T cell receptor beta chains below, sequenced in a study of shared clonotypes between healthy human individuals. Clones were sequenced by immunoSEQ multiplex PCR, and TCRdb holds only the in-frame ones, with some missing. The repertoire holds around 700,000 clones, with about 90% as singletons. Naive CD8 populations comprised CD45RO-negative cells positively selected for CCR7, excluding terminally differentiated effector memory CD45RA+ cells. The sample taken for sequencing was naive CD8+ T cells sorted from blood. The source is a man aged 25 to 40 in good health.

The chain has TRBV9 and TRBJ2-1, with D perhaps being TRBD1 or TRBD2 (5 bases each). The CDR3 sequence is 14 residues long. CDR1 SGDLS and CDR2 YYNGEE come from the germline V gene. The V end was cut by 7 bases, the J end by 4 bases, with 15 bases between. The CDR3 region is CASGSGRQYNEQFF. The CDR3 DNA sequence: TGTGCCAGCGGGTCGGGGAGACAGTACAATGAGCAGTTCTTC.

V gene TRBV5-5 combines with J gene TRBJ2-5; a possible D gene is TRBD1 (6 bases). V was shortened by 4 bases and J by 2 bases, with 15 bases between the two germline ends. Germline V gives CDR1 SGHKS, CDR2 YYEKEE (reference sequence). The CDR3 runs to 15 residues. The CDR3 region is CASSPEGQGQETQYF. DNA for the CDR3: TGTGCCAGCAGCCCGGAAGGGCAGGGGCAAGAGACCCAGTACTTC.

The V and J genes are TRBV7-9 and TRBJ1-1; the match to TRBD1 covers 8 bases. The trim removed 5 bases at V and 1 base at J, leaving 9 bases unmatched. Per the germline V gene, CDR1 is SEHNR and CDR2 is FQNEAQ (reference sequence). The length of the CDR3 is 16 residues. CDR3 protein: CASSARQGPPNTEAFF. In DNA, the CDR3 is TGTGCCAGCAGCGCGCGACAGGGGCCGCCGAACACTGAAGCTTTCTTT.

The chain combines TRBV11-2 with TRBJ1-2; D might be TRBD1 (6 bases). V was clipped by 1 base and J by 6 bases, with 18 bases between them. CDR1 is SGHAT, CDR2 FQNNGV, per germline. CDR3 length: 16 amino acids. The CDR3, as DNA: TGTGCCAGCAGCTTAGCGTACAGGGTTGTGGCTGATGGCTACACCTTC. The encoded protein is CASSLAYRVVADGYTF. The whole variable domain, filled in from reference TRBV11-2 and TRBJ1-2, reads EAGVAQSPRYKIIEKRQSVAFWCNPISGHATLYWYQQILGQGPKLLIQFQNNGVVDDSQLPKDRFSAERLKGVDSTLKIQPAKLEDSAVYLCASSLAYRVVADGYTFGSGTRLTVV.

The CDR3, as DNA: TGTGCCAGCAGTGAAGGGGCAGCCAACGAGCAGTACTTC. Translation: CASSEGAANEQYF. The chain recombines TRBV2 with TRBJ2-7; no clear D gene. CDR3 length: 13 amino acids. Trimming took 1 base from V and 5 from J, leaving 9 bases between them. Germline values: CDR1 SNHLY, CDR2 FYNNEI. Full variable domain (rest looked up from reference TRBV2 and TRBJ2-7): EPEVTQTPSHQVTQMGQEVILRCVPISNHLYFYWYRQILGQKVEFLVSFYNNEISEKSEIFDDQFSVERPDGSNFTLKIRSTKLEDSAMYFCASSEGAANEQYFGPGTRLTVT.

The chain is built from TRBV7-9 and TRBJ1-1, with unresolved D. The germline CDR1 and CDR2 sequences are SEHNR and FQNEAQ (reference sequence). The V and J ends lost 4 bases and 5 bases respectively, with 8 bases between them. The CDR3 sequence is 12 residues long. CDR3 region: CASSYGHTEAFF. In nucleotides, the CDR3 is TGTGCCAGCAGCTACGGGCATACTGAAGCTTTCTTT.

Note on this clone: The sample carries other DNA sequences with the same CDR3. J is TRBJ1-1 and V is TRBV19; D is uncertain. Germline loops: CDR1 LNHDA, CDR2 SQIVND (reference sequence). CDR3 length: 13 amino acids. Trimming cost V 3 bases and J 1 base, with 6 bases left between them. The CDR3 sequence is CASSMEGNTEAFF. The CDR3 DNA is TGTGCCAGTAGTATGGAAGGGAACACTGAAGCTTTCTTT.